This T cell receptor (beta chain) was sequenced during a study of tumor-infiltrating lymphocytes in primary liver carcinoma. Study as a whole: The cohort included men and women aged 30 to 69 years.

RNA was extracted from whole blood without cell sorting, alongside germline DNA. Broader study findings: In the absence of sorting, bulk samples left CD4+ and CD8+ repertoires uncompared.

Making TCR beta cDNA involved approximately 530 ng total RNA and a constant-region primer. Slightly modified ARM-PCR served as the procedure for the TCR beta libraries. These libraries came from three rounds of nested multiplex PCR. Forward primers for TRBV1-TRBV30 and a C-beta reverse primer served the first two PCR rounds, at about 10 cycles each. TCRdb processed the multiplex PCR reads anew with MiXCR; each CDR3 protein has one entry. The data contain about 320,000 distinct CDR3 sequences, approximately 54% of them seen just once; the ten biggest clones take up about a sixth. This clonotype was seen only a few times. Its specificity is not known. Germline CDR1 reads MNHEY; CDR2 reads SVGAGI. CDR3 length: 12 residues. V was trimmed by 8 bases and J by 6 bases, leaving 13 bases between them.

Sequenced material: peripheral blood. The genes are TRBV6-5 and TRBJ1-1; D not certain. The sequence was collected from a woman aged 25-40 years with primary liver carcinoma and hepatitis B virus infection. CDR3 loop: CASGPGVAEAFF. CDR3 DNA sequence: TGTGCCAGCGGTCCGGGTGTGGCTGAAGCTTTCTTT.